This TCR beta chain was identified during a study of blood T cells in healthy people across ages. Many counts were recorded for this clonotype. Alongside a J-beta primer mix, a sample-barcoded 5' primer served in a second PCR lasting 7 to 11 cycles. Using its own MiXCR run on the 5' RACE reads, TCRdb lists one record per CDR3 protein. This sample has about 1,500,000 distinct CDR3 sequences; over 25% occur once, and the top ten carry about 8%. Sequencing was performed on blood. The clonotype originates from a woman in her twenties or thirties in good health.

The CDR3 protein is CASSVEVEETQYF. CDR3 nucleotide sequence: TGTGCCAGCAGCGTAGAAGTGGAAGAGACCCAGTACTTC. V usage is TRBV9 and J usage is TRBJ2-5; D uncertain. CDR1 and CDR2 (germline): SGDLS, YYNGEE. The CDR3 is 13 amino acids. Trimming took off 0 bases at V and 3 bases at J, with 6 bases between the two ends.